The 30 T cell receptor beta chains below all came from one sample that was sequenced in a study of early T cells in non-severe SARS-CoV-2 infection (dated by TCRdb to 2020 to 2023). The protocol used for the library was 5' RACE. Reads for this sample came from a NextSeq 500. The public reads were reanalyzed by TCRdb: fastp trimming at Q25, MiXCR alignment, in-frame beta chains only. For every CDR3 protein sequence, its rows merge into one entry that carries the most common genes and DNA. This sample comprises 55,000 to 70,000 distinct CDR3 sequences, approximately 12% of them detected only once. Of the sample, roughly 1.2% is held by the ten largest clones. This sample comprised whole blood, obtained at baseline. The receptors were sampled from an adult who was a healthcare worker with PCR-confirmed SARS-CoV-2 infection or an uninfected control (not recorded which). The donor label of this sample is uncertain.

This clonotype was counted between two and nine times. The chain recombines TRBV5-1 with TRBJ2-3; D is unresolved. The CDR3 is 14 amino acids. Germline V CDR1 and CDR2: SGHRS, YFSETQ. The V end was cut by 0 bases, the J end by 2 bases, with 7 bases between. CDR3 coding DNA: TGCGCCAGCAGCTTGGTATTAGACACAGATACGCAGTATTTT. Its translation is CASSLVLDTDTQYF.

This clonotype was seen a few times. CDR3 in amino acids: CASSLNGRGRAETQYF. In nucleotides, the CDR3 is TGTGCCAGCAGTTTAAATGGCAGGGGGCGGGCAGAGACCCAGTACTTC. The chain couples TRBV28 to TRBJ2-5; 8 bases match TRBD1. V trimming: 2 bases; J trimming: 4 bases; junction bases outside the gene matches: 9. Germline V CDR1 and CDR2: MDHEN, SYDVKM. The CDR3 is made up of 16 amino acids.

This clonotype was counted ten times or more. V usage is TRBV28 and J usage is TRBJ2-5; 8 nucleotides agree with TRBD1. This CDR3 has 14 amino acids. Per the germline V gene, CDR1 is MDHEN and CDR2 is SYDVKM. V was pared by 3 bases and J by 2 bases, with 2 bases of the junction left unmatched. Here the CDR3 reads CASSFWTGQETQYF. The DNA of the CDR3 is TGTGCCAGCAGTTTTTGGACAGGGCAAGAGACCCAGTACTTC.

In this sample, this clonotype turned up many times. The chain uses TRBV10-1 and TRBJ2-2; D gene uncertain. Germline lookup yields CDR1 WNHNN and CDR2 SYGVQD (reference sequence). CDR3 length equals 13 residues. V was clipped by 7 bases and J by 1 base, with 7 bases between them. The CDR3 reads CASTSGNTGELFF. CDR3 bases: TGCGCCAGCACATCAGGGAACACCGGGGAGCTGTTTTTT.

This clonotype was counted ten times or more. This chain uses TRBV5-6 with TRBJ2-3; D may correspond to TRBD1 or TRBD2 (5 bases each). The germline V and J ends were trimmed by 3 bases and 1 base, with 18 bases remaining between them. Germline values: CDR1 SGHDT, CDR2 YYEEEE. This CDR3 is built from 17 residues. The CDR3 DNA is TGTGCCAGCAGCTCTCCGGACTGGAGCAGGGGCACAGATACGCAGTATTTT. It codes for CASSSPDWSRGTDTQYF.

The CDR3 DNA reads TGTGCCATCAGGGAGGCTAGCGGGGAGGAGCAGTTCTTC. Translated: CAIREASGEEQFF. V is TRBV10-3 and J is TRBJ2-1; 9 bases are shared with TRBD2. Germline CDR1 is ENHRY and CDR2 is SYGVKD. Germline trimming cut 6 bases from V and 10 bases from J; bases unmatched to any gene: 7. This CDR3 has 13 amino acids.

This clonotype was observed a few times. The chain combines TRBV7-4 with TRBJ2-1; a weak D match, TRBD2 (7 bases). In germline, CDR1 is SGHVT, CDR2 SQSDAQ. With 5 bases removed from V and 2 bases from J, the gap between germline ends came to 19 bases. The CDR3 is made up of 17 amino acids. CDR3 in amino acids: CASSLKRPGGPYNEQFF. In DNA form, the CDR3 reads TGTGCCAGCAGCCTAAAGAGACCCGGGGGGCCCTACAATGAGCAGTTCTTC. The full variable domain, completed using reference TRBV7-4 and TRBJ2-1, is GAGVSQSPRYKVAKRGRDVALRCDSISGHVTLYWYRQTLGQGSEVLTYSQSDAQRDKSGRPSGRFSAERPERSVSTLKIQRTEQGDSAVYLCASSLKRPGGPYNEQFFGPGTRLTVL.

This clonotype appeared many times. The chain has TRBV13 and TRBJ2-5; TRBD2 matches 12 bases. V dropped 5 bases and J dropped 2; count of bases not matched to a gene: 3. CDR1 is PRHDT, CDR2 FYEKMQ, per germline (reference sequence). This CDR3 region has 15 residues. The CDR3 spells CASSPGTSGQETQYF. The CDR3, as DNA: TGTGCCAGCAGCCCGGGGACTAGCGGGCAAGAGACCCAGTACTTC. Together with reference TRBV13 and TRBJ2-5, the CDR3 gives the full variable domain: AAGVIQSPRHLIKEKRETATLKCYPIPRHDTVYWYQQGPGQDPQFLISFYEKMQSDKGSIPDRFSAQQFSDYHSELNMSSLELGDSALYFCASSPGTSGQETQYFGPGTRLLVL.

This clonotype was counted many times. The J gene is TRBJ2-3, the V gene TRBV3-1; D is unresolved. V lost 2 bases, J lost 6 bases, and 3 bases lay in between. The CDR3 has 11 residues. Germline loops: CDR1 LGHDT, CDR2 YNNKEL (reference sequence). The CDR3 reads CASSQTDTQYF. The CDR3 DNA reads as TGTGCCAGCAGCCAAACCGATACGCAGTATTTT.

This clonotype occurred a few times. The chain uses TRBV20-1 and TRBJ2-1, with D perhaps assigned TRBD1 or TRBD2 (5 bases each). The length of the CDR3 is 14 residues. From germline, CDR1 is DFQATT and CDR2 SNEGSKA (reference sequence). Trimming removed 1 base at V and 5 bases at J, with 12 bases between. The CDR3 region is CSARAGTLDNEQFF. CDR3 nucleotide sequence: TGCAGTGCTAGAGCTGGGACCCTCGACAATGAGCAGTTCTTC.

The genes are TRBV6-1 and TRBJ1-5; possibly TRBD1 for D (6 bases). V lost 2 bases to trimming and J lost 5 bases, with 25 bases between them. Germline V gives CDR1 MNHNS, CDR2 SASEGT. CDR3 length equals 19 residues. The CDR3 is CASSEPLGGRPDVDQPQHF. The CDR3 DNA follows: TGTGCCAGCAGTGAACCTCTGGGGGGCAGGCCTGATGTAGATCAGCCCCAGCATTTT.

This chain links TRBV18 with TRBJ2-7, with D perhaps assigned TRBD1 or TRBD2 (5 bases each). The CDR3 contains 14 residues. V was clipped by 6 bases and J by 5 bases, with 17 bases between them. The germline V gene has CDR1 KGHSH and CDR2 LQKENI. CDR3 in DNA: TGTGCCAGCTCCCCCAATGGGGGAGTCGACGAGCAGTACGTC. Translating gives CASSPNGGVDEQYV.

This clonotype showed up just a few times. The chain employs TRBV12-3 or TRBV12-4 and TRBJ1-2; 7 bases are shared with TRBD1. The CDR3 runs to 16 residues. The junction had 10 bases not matched to a gene; V was cut back by 4 bases and J by 2 bases. In nucleotides, the CDR3 is TGTGCCAGCAGTTCCACGGACAGGACAAGGAACTATGGCTACACCTTC. Protein: CASSSTDRTRNYGYTF.

The chain employs TRBV4-1 and TRBJ2-2; D is undetermined. The CDR3 consists of 16 residues. The V end was cut by 4 bases, the J end by 3 bases, with 15 bases between. The germline gives CDR1 MGHRA, CDR2 YSYEKL. CDR3 nucleotides: TGCGCCAGCAGCCGAGCAGATTTTCGGGACACCGGGGAGCTGTTTTTT. This translates into CASSRADFRDTGELFF.

This clonotype came up many times. This chain connects TRBV6-1 to TRBJ2-1, with 7 bases identical to TRBD1. In germline, CDR1 is MNHNS, CDR2 SASEGT. The CDR3 totals 14 residues. The junction had 5 bases not matched to a gene; V was cut back by 6 bases and J by 3 bases. The CDR3 nucleotides read TGTGCCAGCAGAACAGGGGACCTCTACAATGAGCAGTTCTTC. Translating it yields CASRTGDLYNEQFF.

This clonotype was seen repeatedly, ten times or more. The chain uses TRBV12-3 or TRBV12-4 and TRBJ2-1; D is uncertain. This CDR3 is built from 13 residues. Trimming left V 0 bases short and J 8 bases short, with 8 bases between. The CDR3 DNA reads TGTGCCAGCAGTTTAGCGCTAGGGTATGAGCAGTTCTTC. As protein: CASSLALGYEQFF.

The rearrangement links TRBV6-1 to TRBJ1-2; no clear D gene. The CDR3 sequence is 15 residues long. Germline-derived CDR1 and CDR2 are MNHNS and SASEGT. V was shortened by 6 bases and J by 8 bases, with 22 bases between the two germline ends. This chain's CDR3 is CASSIPGSPSKGYTF. In DNA form, the CDR3 reads TGTGCCAGCAGCATACCGGGATCTCCTAGTAAGGGCTACACCTTC.

Only a few counts were recorded for this clonotype. This chain's CDR3 is CASSPPGLAGGSTGELFF. The CDR3 region has the DNA TGTGCCAGCAGCCCGCCAGGACTAGCGGGGGGCTCTACCGGGGAGCTGTTTTTT. The rearrangement uses TRBV7-2 and TRBJ2-2; TRBD2 agrees at 14 bases. Trimming removed 5 bases from V and 5 bases from J; junction bases left unmatched: 10. The CDR3 is 18 amino acids. Germline CDR1 SGHTA, CDR2 FQGNSA.

The rearrangement joins TRBV20-1 to TRBJ2-7; maybe TRBD2 (5 bases). The CDR3 contains 13 residues. Germline lookup yields CDR1 DFQATT and CDR2 SNEGSKA (reference sequence). Trimming cost V 6 bases and J 4 bases, with 16 bases left between them. The CDR3 DNA reads TGCAGTGCCATGCCAGTGGACTCTTACGAGCAGTACGTC. It translates to CSAMPVDSYEQYV.

This clonotype was observed many times. The chain has TRBV4-1 and TRBJ2-5; TRBD2 might be the D (5 bases). The CDR3 covers 13 residues. Germline CDR1 reads MGHRA; CDR2 reads YSYEKL. Trimming took off 1 base at V and 2 bases at J, with 5 bases between the two ends. The CDR3 bases are TGCGCCAGCAGCCAAGTAGCGCAAGAGACCCAGTACTTC. Protein: CASSQVAQETQYF.

This clonotype was picked up a small number of times. The rearrangement joins TRBV20-1 to TRBJ2-4, with D perhaps matching TRBD2 (6 bases). The CDR3 runs 15 residues. Germline V gives CDR1 DFQATT, CDR2 SNEGSKA (reference sequence). V shed 6 bases and J shed 5 bases, with 20 bases lying between them. The CDR3 nucleotides read TGCAGTGCCCCCTTTATGGGGGGAAGGCAAAACATTCAGTACTTC. Encoded protein: CSAPFMGGRQNIQYF.

This clonotype was seen at least ten times. This chain joins TRBV10-3 and TRBJ2-1, with 7 bases fitting TRBD2. Trimming took 4 bases from V and 5 from J; bases not matched to a gene: 5. CDR3 size: 14 residues. Germline V CDR1 and CDR2: ENHRY, SYGVKD. The CDR3 DNA sequence: TGTGCCATCAGTGGAGGGACTACGGACAATGAGCAGTTCTTC. This sequence encodes CAISGGTTDNEQFF.

The V call is TRBV6-2 or TRBV6-3, the J call TRBJ2-1, with TRBD1 identical over 7 bases. Germline V gives CDR1 MNHEY, CDR2 SVGEGT. The J segment lost 3 bases and the V segment lost 10 bases, leaving 3 bases of the junction unmatched. There are 12 residues in the CDR3. The CDR3 spells CAIQGVYNEQFF. CDR3 in DNA: TGTGCCATCCAGGGGGTCTACAATGAGCAGTTCTTC.

The chain couples TRBV2 to TRBJ2-3; a weak D match, TRBD2 (5 bases). Germline V gene sequence: CDR1 SNHLY, CDR2 FYNNEI. V was clipped by 5 bases and J by 0 bases, with 18 bases between them. The CDR3 totals 17 residues. Here the CDR3 reads CASSYRPGLISTDTQYF. The CDR3 DNA reads TGTGCCAGCAGTTACCGGCCGGGATTGATCAGCACAGATACGCAGTATTTT.

This clonotype showed up many times. The chain recombines TRBV24-1 with TRBJ2-3, with 13 bases fitting TRBD2. The CDR3 is made up of 14 amino acids. V was pared by 9 bases and J by 1 base, with 0 bases of the junction left unmatched. Germline values: CDR1 KGHDR, CDR2 SFDVKD. The chain's CDR3 is CATGTSGGTDTQYF. Written as DNA, the CDR3 is TGTGCCACCGGGACTAGCGGGGGCACAGATACGCAGTATTTT.

This rearrangement joins TRBV20-1 to TRBJ2-3; 10 nucleotides line up with TRBD1. CDR1 and CDR2 from the germline V gene are DFQATT and SNEGSKA (reference sequence). The CDR3 sequence is 14 residues long. The ends lost 6 bases at V and 5 bases at J; junction bases unmatched: 8. In DNA, the CDR3 is TGCAGTGCGTCCGGGACAGGGGCGGGAGATACGCAGTATTTT. Its protein is CSASGTGAGDTQYF.

This clonotype was found a few times. This chain joins TRBV10-2 and TRBJ2-7; tentatively, D is TRBD2 (6 bases). The CDR3 loop spans 12 amino acids. Germline assignment: CDR1 WSHSY and CDR2 SAAADI. Trimming removed 6 bases from V and 6 bases from J, with 12 bases in between. CDR3 loop: CASSPAGGEQYV. The DNA for the CDR3 is TGCGCCAGCAGCCCTGCCGGGGGCGAGCAGTACGTC.

This rearrangement joins TRBV19 to TRBJ1-5, with D possibly being TRBD1 (6 bases). This CDR3 has 16 residues. V lost 3 bases, J lost 2 bases, and 14 bases lay in between. Germline loops: CDR1 LNHDA, CDR2 SQIVND (reference sequence). CDR3 region: CASSMVGRGGNQPQHF. The CDR3 nucleotides are TGTGCCAGTAGTATGGTGGGCAGGGGCGGCAATCAGCCCCAGCATTTT.

This chain uses TRBV2 with TRBJ2-3, with D perhaps TRBD2 (6 bases). This CDR3 comprises 11 residues. In germline, CDR1 is SNHLY, CDR2 FYNNEI. V lost 10 bases and J 4 bases, leaving 9 bases between the germline ends. CDR3 DNA sequence: TGTGCCATCAAGCGGGCAGATACGCAGTATTTT. Encoded protein: CAIKRADTQYF.

This clonotype has just a few counts. V is TRBV18 and J is TRBJ1-1; D is unresolved. The CDR3 contains 15 residues. CDR1 is KGHSH, CDR2 LQKENI, per germline. Trimming removed 0 bases from V and 1 base from J, with 9 bases in between. DNA of the CDR3: TGTGCCAGCTCACCACCGGCAGGTGCGAACACTGAAGCTTTCTTT. Translating it yields CASSPPAGANTEAFF.